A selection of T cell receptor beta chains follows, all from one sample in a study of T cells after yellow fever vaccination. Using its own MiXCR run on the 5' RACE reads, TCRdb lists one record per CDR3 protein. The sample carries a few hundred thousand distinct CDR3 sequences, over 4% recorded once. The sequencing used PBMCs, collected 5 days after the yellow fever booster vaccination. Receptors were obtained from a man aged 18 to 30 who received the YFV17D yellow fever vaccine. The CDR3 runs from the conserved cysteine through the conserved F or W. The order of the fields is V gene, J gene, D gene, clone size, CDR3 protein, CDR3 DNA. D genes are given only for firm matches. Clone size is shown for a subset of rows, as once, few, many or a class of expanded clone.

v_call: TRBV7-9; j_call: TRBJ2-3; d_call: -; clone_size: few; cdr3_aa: CASSPPAFTDTQYF; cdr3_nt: TGTGCCAGCAGCCCCCCAGCGTTCACAGATACGCAGTATTTT
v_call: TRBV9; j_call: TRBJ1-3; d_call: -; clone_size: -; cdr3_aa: CASSVSGAGNTIYF; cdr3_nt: TGTGCCAGCAGCGTATCAGGCGCGGGAAACACCATATATTTT
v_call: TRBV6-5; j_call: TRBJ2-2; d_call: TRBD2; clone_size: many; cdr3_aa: CASRDSGGNTGELFF; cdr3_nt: TGTGCCAGCAGAGATAGCGGGGGAAACACCGGGGAGCTGTTTTTT
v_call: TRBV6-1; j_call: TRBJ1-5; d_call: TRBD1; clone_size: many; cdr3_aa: CASVPSRQGKNQPQHF; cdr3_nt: TGTGCCAGCGTGCCCAGTCGACAGGGAAAAAATCAGCCCCAGCATTTT
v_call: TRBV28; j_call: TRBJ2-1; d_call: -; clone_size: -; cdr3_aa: CASSPGGGPHNEQFF; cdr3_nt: TGTGCCAGCAGCCCAGGGGGGGGTCCGCACAATGAGCAGTTCTTC
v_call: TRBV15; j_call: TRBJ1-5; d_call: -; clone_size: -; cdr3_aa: CATSRLGLGQPQHF; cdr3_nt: TGTGCCACCAGCAGGCTGGGGCTCGGGCAGCCCCAGCATTTT
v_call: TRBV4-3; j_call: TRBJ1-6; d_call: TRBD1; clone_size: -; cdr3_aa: CASSQEVGQGNSPLHF; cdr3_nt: TGCGCCAGCAGCCAAGAGGTAGGACAGGGAAATTCACCCCTCCACTTT
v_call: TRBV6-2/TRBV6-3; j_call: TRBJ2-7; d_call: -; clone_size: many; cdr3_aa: CASSYIRSISYEQYF; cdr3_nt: TGTGCCAGCAGTTACATCCGCTCCATCTCCTACGAGCAGTACTTC
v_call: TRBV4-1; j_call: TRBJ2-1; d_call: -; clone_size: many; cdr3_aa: CASSVGGVYNEQFF; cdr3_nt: TGCGCCAGCAGCGTCGGGGGAGTCTACAATGAGCAGTTCTTC
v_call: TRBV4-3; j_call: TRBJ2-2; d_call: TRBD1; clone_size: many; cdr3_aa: CASSHPTGGWNTGELFF; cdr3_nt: TGCGCCAGCAGCCACCCGACAGGGGGCTGGAACACCGGGGAGCTGTTTTTT
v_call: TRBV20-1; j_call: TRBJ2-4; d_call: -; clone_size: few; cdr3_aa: CSAFLWDLEIQYF; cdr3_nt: TGCAGTGCTTTCTTGTGGGACCTAGAGATTCAGTACTTC
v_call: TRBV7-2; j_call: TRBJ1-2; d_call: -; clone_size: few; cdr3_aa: CASSLGGYYGYTF; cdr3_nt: TGTGCCAGCAGCTTAGGCGGGTACTATGGCTACACCTTC
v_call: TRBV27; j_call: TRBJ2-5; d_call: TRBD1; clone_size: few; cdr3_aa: CARLTGGQETQYF; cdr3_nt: TGTGCCAGGCTGACAGGGGGCCAAGAGACCCAGTACTTC
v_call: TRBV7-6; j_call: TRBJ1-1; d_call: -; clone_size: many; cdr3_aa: CASSLALGGGRGTEAFF; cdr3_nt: TGTGCCAGCAGCTTAGCGCTAGGTGGGGGGCGCGGGACTGAAGCTTTCTTT
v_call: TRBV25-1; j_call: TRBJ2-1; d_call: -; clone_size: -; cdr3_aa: CATTGAHEQFF; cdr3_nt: TGTGCCACCACGGGGGCCCACGAGCAGTTCTTC
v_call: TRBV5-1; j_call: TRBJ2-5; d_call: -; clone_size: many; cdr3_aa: CASSLLSLGETQYF; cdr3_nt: TGCGCCAGCAGCTTGTTGTCTCTGGGGGAGACCCAGTACTTC
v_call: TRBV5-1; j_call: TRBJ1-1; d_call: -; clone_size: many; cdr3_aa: CASSPFLSYRQAMNTEAFF; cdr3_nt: TGCGCCAGCAGCCCCTTTCTTTCGTATAGGCAGGCCATGAACACTGAAGCTTTCTTT
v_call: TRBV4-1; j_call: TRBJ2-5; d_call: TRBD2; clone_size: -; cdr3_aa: CASSQDPSGDQETQYF; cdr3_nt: TGCGCCAGCAGCCAAGATCCTAGCGGGGACCAAGAGACCCAGTACTTC
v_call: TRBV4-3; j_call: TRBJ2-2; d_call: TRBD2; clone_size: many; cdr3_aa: CASSQETGTSGEDGELFF; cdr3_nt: TGCGCCAGCAGCCAGGAAACCGGGACTAGCGGGGAGGACGGGGAGCTGTTTTTT
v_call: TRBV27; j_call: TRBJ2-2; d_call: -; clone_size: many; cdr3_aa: CASSFVTNTGELFF; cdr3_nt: TGTGCCAGCAGTTTCGTGACAAACACCGGGGAGCTGTTTTTT
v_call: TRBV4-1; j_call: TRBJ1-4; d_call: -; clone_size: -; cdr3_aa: CASSQVTFGEGWGEKLFF; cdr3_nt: TGCGCCAGCAGCCAAGTCACCTTTGGGGAGGGCTGGGGTGAAAAACTGTTTTTT
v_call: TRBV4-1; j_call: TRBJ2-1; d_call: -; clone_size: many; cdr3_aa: CASSQGPNEQFF; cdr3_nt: TGCGCCAGCAGCCAAGGGCCCAATGAGCAGTTCTTC
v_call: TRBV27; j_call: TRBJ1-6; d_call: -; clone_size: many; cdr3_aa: CASSNRVSPLHF; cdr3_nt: TGTGCCAGCAGCAACAGGGTTTCACCCCTCCACTTT
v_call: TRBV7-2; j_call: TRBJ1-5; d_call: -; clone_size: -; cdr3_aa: CASSHEGGNQHF; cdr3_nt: TGTGCCAGCAGCCATGAGGGAGGGAACCAGCATTTT
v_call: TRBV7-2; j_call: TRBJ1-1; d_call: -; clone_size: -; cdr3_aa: CASSRGGTWATEAFF; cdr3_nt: TGTGCCAGCAGCCGCGGGGGGACGTGGGCCACTGAAGCTTTCTTT
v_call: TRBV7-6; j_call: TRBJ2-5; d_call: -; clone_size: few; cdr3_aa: CASSLARWETQYF; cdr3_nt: TGTGCCAGCAGCTTAGCGCGTTGGGAGACCCAGTACTTC
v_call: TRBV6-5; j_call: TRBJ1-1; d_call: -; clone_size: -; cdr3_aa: CASSGGGRTEAFF; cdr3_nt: TGTGCCAGCAGTGGGGGTGGTCGGACTGAAGCTTTCTTT
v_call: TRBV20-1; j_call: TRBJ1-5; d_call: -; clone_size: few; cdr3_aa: CSATSRADNQPQHF; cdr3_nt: TGCAGTGCTACAAGTCGAGCAGATAATCAGCCCCAGCATTTT
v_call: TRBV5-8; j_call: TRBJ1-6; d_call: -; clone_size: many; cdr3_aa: CASIRRGGSPLHF; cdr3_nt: TGTGCCAGCATAAGGAGGGGTGGTTCACCCCTCCACTTT
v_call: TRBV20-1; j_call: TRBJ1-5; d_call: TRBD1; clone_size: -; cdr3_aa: CSAKTGTGDQPQHF; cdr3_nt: TGCAGTGCCAAAACCGGGACAGGTGATCAGCCCCAGCATTTT
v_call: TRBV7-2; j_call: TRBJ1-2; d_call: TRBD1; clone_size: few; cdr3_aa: CASSLSTGIVYGYTF; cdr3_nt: TGTGCCAGCAGCTTATCGACAGGGATCGTCTATGGCTACACCTTC
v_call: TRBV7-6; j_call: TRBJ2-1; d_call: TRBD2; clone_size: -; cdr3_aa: CASSAQGLAGGRQFF; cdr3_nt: TGTGCCAGCAGCGCACAGGGACTAGCGGGGGGAAGGCAGTTCTTC